The sequence of this TCR beta chain was determined in a study of blood T cell repertoires in COVID-19. Methods used by the authors: Amplified reference gene primers provided the basis for estimating nucleated cell counts. Only in-frame clones appear in the TCRdb table, and some are missing; sequencing was by immunoSEQ multiplex PCR. Clone size and the V and J calls come from that table; the DNA yielded D and trimming. The sample yields some 300,000 clones, roughly 87% seen once. Before being deemed recovered, Cohort 3 donors had two negative PCRs, clearance, or symptom resolution. V was cut by 4 bases and J by 5 bases, with 27 bases left in between. Germline lookup yields CDR1 SGHDT and CDR2 YYEEEE. CDR3 size: 18 residues.

This clonotype was obtained from a woman between 25 and 40 years old who had recovered from COVID-19. Sample: PBMCs or T cells enriched from blood (not recorded which). J is TRBJ1-2 and V is TRBV5-6; perhaps TRBD1 as D (5 bases). The CDR3 spells CASSRNARISTPGYGYTF. The DNA of the CDR3 is TGTGCCAGCAGCCGGAACGCCAGGATCAGCACGCCAGGGTATGGCTACACCTTC.